This T cell receptor beta chain comes out of a study of CD8 T cells in ankylosing spondylitis. Notes on the study in general: What seemed typical of ankylosing spondylitis blood was a TCR beta motif built from roughly eight highly homologous variants. It was reported that disease-linked clones were significantly enriched in matched ankylosing spondylitis synovial fluid. Clones linked to the disease showed a CD8+ phenotype. They occurred at relatively low frequencies in peripheral blood.

A remark on this clonotype: Its antigen is as yet unknown.

Trimming stripped 4 bases from V and 1 base from J, with 10 bases between. CDR1 KGHSH and CDR2 LQKENI come from the germline V gene. The CDR3 loop spans 14 amino acids. A quantitative 5'-RACE method, one with molecular barcodes, was used to make TCR beta libraries. TCRdb itself ran the 5' RACE reads through MiXCR, one entry per CDR3 protein. The sample records fewer than 650,000 distinct CDR3 sequences, roughly an eighth being singletons. The sequence derives from a male donor with ankylosing spondylitis. Sequencing used blood, either unsorted or a sorted T cell fraction (not recorded which). This chain connects TRBV18 to TRBJ1-1; weak D call: TRBD1 (6 bases). CDR3 sequence reads: CASSLPTGNTEAFF. The CDR3 nucleotides read TGTGCCAGCTCACTACCGACAGGGAACACTGAAGCTTTCTTT. Full variable domain (outside the CDR3, taken from reference TRBV18 and TRBJ1-1): NAGVMQNPRHLVRRRGQEARLRCSPMKGHSHVYWYRQLPEEGLKFMVYLQKENIIDESGMPKERFSAEFPKEGPSILRIQQVVRGDSAAYFCASSLPTGNTEAFFGQGTRLTVV.